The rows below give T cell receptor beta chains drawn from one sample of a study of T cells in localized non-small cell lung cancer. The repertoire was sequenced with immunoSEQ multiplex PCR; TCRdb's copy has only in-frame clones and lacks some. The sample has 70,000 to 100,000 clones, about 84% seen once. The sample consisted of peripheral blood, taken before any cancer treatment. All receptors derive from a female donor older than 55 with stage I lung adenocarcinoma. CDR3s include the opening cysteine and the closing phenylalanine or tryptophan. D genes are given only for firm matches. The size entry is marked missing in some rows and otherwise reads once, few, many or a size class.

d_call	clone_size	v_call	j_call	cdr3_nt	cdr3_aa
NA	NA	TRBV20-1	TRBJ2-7	TGCAGTGCTCCCGGCAGGAACGAGCAGTACTTC	CSAPGRNEQYF
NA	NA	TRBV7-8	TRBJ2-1	TGTGCCAGCAGCTCTAGATTACAGGGTGGCGATGAGCAGTTCTTC	CASSSRLQGGDEQFF
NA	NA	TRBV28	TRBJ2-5	TGTGCCAGCAGTTTGAGGAGCGGCGCCGGGAGGACCCAGTACTTC	CASSLRSGAGRTQYF
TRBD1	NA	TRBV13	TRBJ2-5	TGTGCCAGCAGCTCCAGGGACAGGGGGCATGAGACCCAGTACTTC	CASSSRDRGHETQYF
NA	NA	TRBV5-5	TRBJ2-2	TGTGCCAGCAGCTTCGGGGCGGGGGCCGCCGGGGAGCTGTTTTTT	CASSFGAGAAGELFF
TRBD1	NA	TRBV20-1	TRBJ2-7	TGCAGTGCCGACAGGGGCGAGCAGTACTTC	CSADRGEQYF
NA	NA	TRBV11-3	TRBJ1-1	TGTGCCAGCAGCGATCGACGGAACACTGAAGCTTTCTTT	CASSDRRNTEAFF
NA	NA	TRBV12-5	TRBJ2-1	TGTGCTAGTGGTTTATCGTACAATGAGCAGTTCTTC	CASGLSYNEQFF
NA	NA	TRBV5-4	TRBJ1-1	TGTGCCAGCAGCGCAGCTCGGCTCAGGGGTTCAAACACTGAAGCTTTCTTT	CASSAARLRGSNTEAFF
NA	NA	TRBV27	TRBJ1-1	TGTGCCAGCAGGACGCTGGGCGGCAGGGACACTGAAGCTTTCTTT	CASRTLGGRDTEAFF
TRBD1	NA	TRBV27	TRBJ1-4	TGTGCCAGCGGCCAAGGGACAGATGGGGGAAAACTGTTTTTT	CASGQGTDGGKLFF
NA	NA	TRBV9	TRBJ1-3	TGTGCCAGCAGCGTAGGCGTTGGCCAAAACACCATATATTTT	CASSVGVGQNTIYF
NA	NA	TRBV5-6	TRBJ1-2	TGTGCCAGCAGTTTGCCAGCGGGCGGCTACACCTTC	CASSLPAGGYTF
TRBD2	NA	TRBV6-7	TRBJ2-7	TGTGCCAGCAGTTACGGGGAGGGAGAGACCTACGAGCAGTACTTC	CASSYGEGETYEQYF
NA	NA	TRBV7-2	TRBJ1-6	TGTGCCAGCAGTGGACAGAGCCGCGGGGCCCTCCACTTT	CASSGQSRGALHF
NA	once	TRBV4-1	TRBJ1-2	TGCGCCAGCAGCCAAGCAACAATAGAAAGGGCCAACTATGGCTACACCTTC	CASSQATIERANYGYTF
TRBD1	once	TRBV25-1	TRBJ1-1	TGTGCCAGCACTAGGACAGGGAACACTGAAGCTTTCTTT	CASTRTGNTEAFF
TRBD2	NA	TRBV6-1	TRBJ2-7	TGTGCCAGCAGTAAGACTAGCGGGAATGTCTACGAGCAGTACTTC	CASSKTSGNVYEQYF
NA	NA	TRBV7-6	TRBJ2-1	TGTGCCAGCAGCTTGTTAGTCGATGAGCAGTTCTTC	CASSLLVDEQFF
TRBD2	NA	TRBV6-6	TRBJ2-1	TGTGCCAGCAGTTACTCGAGTAGCGGGGGTTACAATGAGCAGTTCTTC	CASSYSSSGGYNEQFF
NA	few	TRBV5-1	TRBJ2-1	TGCGCCAGCAGCTTGTCCCCATACAATGAGCAGTTCTTC	CASSLSPYNEQFF
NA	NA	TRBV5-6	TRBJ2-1	TGTGCCAGCAGTTGGGGTTACAGGGAAGCGTTCTTC	CASSWGYREAFF
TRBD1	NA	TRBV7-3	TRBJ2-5	TGTGCCAGCAGCTTAACCGGGACAGAACAAGAGACCCAGTACTTC	CASSLTGTEQETQYF
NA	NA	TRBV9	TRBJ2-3	TGTGCCAGCAGCGCAGGGGATCCTCACGACGGTACGCAGTATTTT	CASSAGDPHDGTQYF
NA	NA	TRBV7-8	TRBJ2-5	TGTGCCAGCAGCTTAGCCGCCGGCAAAGAGACCCAGTACTTC	CASSLAAGKETQYF
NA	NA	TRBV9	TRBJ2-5	TGTGCCAGCAGCGTAGGGGGATACGTTGAGACCCAGTACTTC	CASSVGGYVETQYF
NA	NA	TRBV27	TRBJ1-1	TGTGCCAGCAGTCGCAACAGGGACACTGAAGCTTTCTTT	CASSRNRDTEAFF
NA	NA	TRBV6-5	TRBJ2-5	TGTGCCAGCAGTTACTGGGGGGAGACCCAGTACTTC	CASSYWGETQYF
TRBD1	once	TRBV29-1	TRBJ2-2	TGCAGCGTCATCCGTGGACAGGGTCCCACCGGGGAGCTGTTTTTT	CSVIRGQGPTGELFF
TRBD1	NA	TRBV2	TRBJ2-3	TGTGCCAGCAGTGAGCAGGGGGCTAGCACAGATACGCAGTATTTT	CASSEQGASTDTQYF
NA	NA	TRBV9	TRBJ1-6	TGTGCCAGCAGCGCCACAGGTTTGAGTAATTCACCCCTCCACTTT	CASSATGLSNSPLHF
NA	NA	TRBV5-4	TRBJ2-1	TGTGCCAGCAGCTTGCTGGGGGGCCCCGACGATGAGCAGTTCTTC	CASSLLGGPDDEQFF
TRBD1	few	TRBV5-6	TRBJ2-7	TGTGCCAGCAGCTTGGTGATAGGACAGGGTCTTGCCTACGAGCAGTACTTC	CASSLVIGQGLAYEQYF
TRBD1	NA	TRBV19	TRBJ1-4	TGTGCCAGTAGCTTGACAGGGATGGATGAAAAACTGTTTTTT	CASSLTGMDEKLFF
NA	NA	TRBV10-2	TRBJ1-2	TGCGCCAGCAGTGACGGCAGTAACTATGGCTACACCTTC	CASSDGSNYGYTF
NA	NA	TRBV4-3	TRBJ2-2	TGCGCCAGCAGCCTACGGGCCCTGAGTGGGGAGCTGTTTTTT	CASSLRALSGELFF
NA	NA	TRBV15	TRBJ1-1	TGTGCCACCAGCCGGTGGAGAGGGGCTGAAGCTTTCTTT	CATSRWRGAEAFF
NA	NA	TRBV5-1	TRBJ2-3	TGCGCCAGCAGCGGGTTAGGTGGCACAGATACGCAGTATTTT	CASSGLGGTDTQYF
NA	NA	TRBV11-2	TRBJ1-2	TGTGCCAGCAGCTTAGGGACCGTCCGCCTCTATGGCTACACCTTC	CASSLGTVRLYGYTF
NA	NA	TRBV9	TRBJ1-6	TGTGCCAGCAGCGTAGCGGCAGGGAGGAATAATTCACCCCTCCACTTT	CASSVAAGRNNSPLHF
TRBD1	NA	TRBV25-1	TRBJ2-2	TGTGCCAGCAGACCGACAGGGCCTTACACCGGGGAGCTGTTTTTT	CASRPTGPYTGELFF
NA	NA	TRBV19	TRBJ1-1	TGTGCCAGTACCCCTACGGTGGGCACTGAAGCTTTCTTT	CASTPTVGTEAFF
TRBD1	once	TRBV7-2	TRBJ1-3	TGTGCCAGCAGCGCGACAGGGGCCGGAAACACCATATATTTT	CASSATGAGNTIYF
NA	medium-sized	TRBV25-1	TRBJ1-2	TGTGCCAGCAGTGTCGACCCGCTCCGCTACACCTTC	CASSVDPLRYTF
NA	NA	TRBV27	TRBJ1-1	TGTGCCAGCACTCCCGGGCGGGGGCTCGGGAACACTGAAGCTTTCTTT	CASTPGRGLGNTEAFF